The 6 T cell receptor beta chains given below trace back to one sample, sequenced in a study of blood T cells in healthy people across ages. A second roughly 7 to 11 cycle PCR used barcoded and J-beta primers. Each CDR3 protein gets one entry after TCRdb re-called the 5' RACE reads with MiXCR. Found here are hundreds of thousands of distinct CDR3 sequences, 25% to 35% of them singletons; the top ten hold around a sixth. The source material was blood. The source of these receptors is a woman older than 75 in good health.

The chain is built from TRBV6-8 and TRBJ1-1; no firm D call. CDR3 length: 9 amino acids. Germline V gene data show CDR1 as MNHGY and CDR2 as SAAAGT. The CDR3 protein is CGMDTEAFF. In nucleotides, the CDR3 is TGTGGCATGGACACTGAAGCTTTCTTT.

This clonotype showed up many times. The chain employs TRBV3-1 and TRBJ2-5; perhaps TRBD2 as D (6 bases). The ends were cut back, 6 bases at V and 3 bases at J, with 14 bases in the middle. The CDR3 is 14 amino acids. Per the germline V gene, CDR1 is LGHDT and CDR2 is YNNKEL (reference sequence). CDR3 coding DNA: TGTGCCAGCAGTCGGGACTTCTCGGAAGAGACCCAGTACTTC. This sequence encodes CASSRDFSEETQYF.

The table lists this clonotype with many counts. The chain is built from TRBV15 and TRBJ1-5; D gene uncertain. This CDR3 region has 14 residues. In germline, CDR1 is LNHNV, CDR2 YYDKDF (reference sequence). V gave up 0 bases and J gave up 3 bases, with 6 bases separating them. CDR3 DNA: TGTGCCACCAGCAGAGATTCGAACAATCAGCCCCAGCATTTT. It is translated as CATSRDSNNQPQHF.

As to this clonotype: Just one base apart from a much larger clone, this may be a read error. This chain's CDR3 is CASSWRRGGAEAFF. The CDR3 nucleotides read TGTGCCAGCAGTTGGAGAAGGGGTGGGGCTGAAGCTTTCTTT. The rearrangement uses TRBV12-3 or TRBV12-4 and TRBJ1-1; D might be TRBD1 (5 bases). Trimming left V 4 bases short and J 6 bases short, with 15 bases between. The CDR3 totals 14 residues.

V is TRBV7-8 and J is TRBJ2-1; the D gene is possibly TRBD2 (7 bases). V dropped 5 bases and J dropped 13 bases, with 18 bases sitting between them. The CDR3 covers 13 residues. Germline values: CDR1 SGHVS, CDR2 FQNEAQ. Here the CDR3 DNA reads TGTGCCAGCAGCCCCGGGCGCGCGGGGGCACAGTTCTTC. Its translation is CASSPGRAGAQFF.

Many counts were recorded for this clonotype. The chain joins TRBV15 to TRBJ1-2; D may be TRBD1 (6 bases). CDR1 and CDR2 from the germline V gene are LNHNV and YYDKDF (reference sequence). Trimming cost V 0 bases and J 7 bases, with 12 bases left between them. This CDR3 contains 14 residues. The CDR3 DNA sequence: TGTGCCACCAGCAGAGACAGGGGTATCGCTGGCTACACCTTC. This codes for CATSRDRGIAGYTF.